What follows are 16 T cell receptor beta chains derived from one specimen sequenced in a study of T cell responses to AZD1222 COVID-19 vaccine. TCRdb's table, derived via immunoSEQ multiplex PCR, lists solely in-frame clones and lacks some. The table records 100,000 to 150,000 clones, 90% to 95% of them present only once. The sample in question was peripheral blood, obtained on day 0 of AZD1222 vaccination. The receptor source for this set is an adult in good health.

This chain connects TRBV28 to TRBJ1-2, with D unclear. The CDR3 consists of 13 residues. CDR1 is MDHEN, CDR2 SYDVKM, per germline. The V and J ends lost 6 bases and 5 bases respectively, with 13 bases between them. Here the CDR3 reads CASRPPGLYGYTF. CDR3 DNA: TGTGCCAGCAGGCCCCCAGGACTGTATGGCTACACCTTC.

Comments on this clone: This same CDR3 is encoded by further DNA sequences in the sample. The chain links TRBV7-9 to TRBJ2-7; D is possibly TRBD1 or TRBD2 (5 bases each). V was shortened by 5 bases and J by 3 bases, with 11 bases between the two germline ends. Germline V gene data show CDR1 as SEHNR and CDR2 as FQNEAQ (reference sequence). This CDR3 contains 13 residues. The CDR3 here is CASSPGGGYEQYF. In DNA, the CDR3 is TGTGCCAGCAGCCCTGGTGGGGGCTACGAGCAGTACTTC.

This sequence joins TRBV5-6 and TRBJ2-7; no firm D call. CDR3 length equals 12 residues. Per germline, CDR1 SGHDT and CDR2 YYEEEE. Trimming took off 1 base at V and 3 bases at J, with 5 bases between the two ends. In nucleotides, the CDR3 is TGTGCCAGCAGCTTGTTACGCTACGAGCAGTACTTC. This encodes CASSLLRYEQYF.

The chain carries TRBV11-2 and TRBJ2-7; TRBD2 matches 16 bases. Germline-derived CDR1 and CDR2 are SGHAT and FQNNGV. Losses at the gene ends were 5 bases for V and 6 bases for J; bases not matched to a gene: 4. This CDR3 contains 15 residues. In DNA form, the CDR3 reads TGTGCCAGCAGCGCGGGACTAGCGGGAGGGGTCGAGCAGTACTTC. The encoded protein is CASSAGLAGGVEQYF.

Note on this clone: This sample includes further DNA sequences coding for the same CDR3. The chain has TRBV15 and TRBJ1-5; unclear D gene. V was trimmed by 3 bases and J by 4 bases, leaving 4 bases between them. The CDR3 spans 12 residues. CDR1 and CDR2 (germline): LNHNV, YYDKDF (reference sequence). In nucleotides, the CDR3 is TGTGCCACCAGCAGGGATAATCAGCCCCAGCATTTT. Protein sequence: CATSRDNQPQHF.

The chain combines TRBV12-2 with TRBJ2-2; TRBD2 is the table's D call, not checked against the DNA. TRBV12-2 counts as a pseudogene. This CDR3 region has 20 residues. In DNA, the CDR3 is TGTGCAAGTCGCTTAGCGGGGGCGGTAGCGGGACCCCAAGAAACCGGGGAGCTGTTTTTT. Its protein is CASRLAGAVAGPQETGELFF.

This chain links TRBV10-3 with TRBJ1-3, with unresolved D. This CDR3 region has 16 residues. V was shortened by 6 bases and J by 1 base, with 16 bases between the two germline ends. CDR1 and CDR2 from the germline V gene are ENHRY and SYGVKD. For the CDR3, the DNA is TGTGCCATCAGCGAACCGGGGATGGGGTCTGGAAACACCATATATTTT. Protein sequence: CAISEPGMGSGNTIYF.

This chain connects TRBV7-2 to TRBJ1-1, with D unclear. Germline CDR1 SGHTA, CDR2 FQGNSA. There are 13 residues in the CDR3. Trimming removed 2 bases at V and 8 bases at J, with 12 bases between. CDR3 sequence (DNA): TGTGCCAGCAGCTTAAATTTGAGGGTGGAAGCTTTCTTT. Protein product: CASSLNLRVEAFF.

CDR3 residues: CASSVASGRVVGEQFF. The CDR3 DNA sequence: TGTGCCAGCAGCGTAGCTAGCGGGAGGGTGGTAGGTGAGCAGTTCTTC. This chain joins TRBV9 and TRBJ2-1, with 12 positions matching TRBD2. The V segment lost 0 bases and the J segment 9 bases; nucleotides outside the gene matches: 7. The CDR3 has 16 residues. From germline, CDR1 is SGDLS and CDR2 YYNGEE. Full variable domain (outside the CDR3, taken from reference TRBV9 and TRBJ2-1): DSGVTQTPKHLITATGQRVTLRCSPRSGDLSVYWYQQSLDQGLQFLIQYYNGEERAKGNILERFSAQQFPDLHSELNLSSLELGDSALYFCASSVASGRVVGEQFFGPGTRLTVL.

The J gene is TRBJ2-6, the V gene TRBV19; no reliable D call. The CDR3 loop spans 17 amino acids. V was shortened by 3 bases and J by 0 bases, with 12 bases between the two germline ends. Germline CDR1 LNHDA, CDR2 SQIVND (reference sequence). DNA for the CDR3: TGTGCCAGTAGTATCTCGCCCGCCTTCTCTGGGGCCAACGTCCTGACTTTC. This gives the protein CASSISPAFSGANVLTF.

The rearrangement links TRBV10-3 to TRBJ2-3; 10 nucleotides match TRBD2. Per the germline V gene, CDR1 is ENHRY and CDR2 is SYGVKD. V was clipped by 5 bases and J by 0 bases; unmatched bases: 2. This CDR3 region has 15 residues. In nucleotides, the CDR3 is TGTGCCATCAGTCTAGCGGGAGTTAGCACAGATACGCAGTATTTT. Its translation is CAISLAGVSTDTQYF.

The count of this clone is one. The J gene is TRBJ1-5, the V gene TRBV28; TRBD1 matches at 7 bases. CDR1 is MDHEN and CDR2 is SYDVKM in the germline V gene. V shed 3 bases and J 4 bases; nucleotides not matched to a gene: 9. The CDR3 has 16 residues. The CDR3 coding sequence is TGTGCCAGCAGTTTCACGGGAGCAGGGGGAAATCAGCCCCAGCATTTT. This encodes CASSFTGAGGNQPQHF.

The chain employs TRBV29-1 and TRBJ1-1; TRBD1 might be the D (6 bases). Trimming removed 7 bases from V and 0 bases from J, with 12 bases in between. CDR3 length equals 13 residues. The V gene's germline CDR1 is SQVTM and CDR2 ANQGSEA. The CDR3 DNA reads TGCAGCGGGGAACAGGGTATGAACACTGAAGCTTTCTTT. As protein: CSGEQGMNTEAFF.

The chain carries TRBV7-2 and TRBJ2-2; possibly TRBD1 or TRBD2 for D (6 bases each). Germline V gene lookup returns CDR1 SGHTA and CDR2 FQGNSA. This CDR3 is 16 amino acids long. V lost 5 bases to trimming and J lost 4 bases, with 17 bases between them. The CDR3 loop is CASSPGSRGRTGELFF. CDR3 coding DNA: TGTGCCAGCAGCCCCGGGAGTCGGGGGCGCACCGGGGAGCTGTTTTTT.

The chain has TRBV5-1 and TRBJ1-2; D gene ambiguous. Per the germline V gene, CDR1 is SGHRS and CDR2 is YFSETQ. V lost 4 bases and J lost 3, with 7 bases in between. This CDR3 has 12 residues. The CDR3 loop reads CASSPRDYGYTF. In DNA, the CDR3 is TGCGCCAGCAGCCCTCGGGACTATGGCTACACCTTC.

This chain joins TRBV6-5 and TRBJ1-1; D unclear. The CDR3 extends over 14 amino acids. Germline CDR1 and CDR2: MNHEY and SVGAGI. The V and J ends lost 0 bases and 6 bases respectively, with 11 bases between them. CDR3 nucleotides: TGTGCCAGCAGTTACTCGCCGCAGATCCCTGAAGCTTTCTTT. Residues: CASSYSPQIPEAFF.